This entry lists 15 T cell receptor beta chains sequenced from one sample in a study of T cell repertoires in cytomegalovirus infection. No antigen has been identified for these receptors. Each CDR3 protein gets one entry after TCRdb re-called the reads with MiXCR. The table lists around 500,000 distinct CDR3 sequences, under 45% of them singletons. This sample comprised cultured PBMCs, obtained from culture after CMV antigen stimulation. All receptors derive from a human donor in good health (CMV status not recorded). Some clones in this sample may be carry-over from other donors' samples.

In its sample, this clonotype was seen a few times. The rearrangement links TRBV7-2 to TRBJ2-5; D uncertain. Germline V lookup: CDR1 SGHTA, CDR2 FQGNSA. Deletions cut 6 bases from V and 4 bases from J, with 9 bases between. The CDR3 spans 12 residues. The DNA for the CDR3 is TGTGCCAGCAGAGGATCAGGAGAGACCCAGTACTTC. It yields the protein CASRGSGETQYF.

The chain carries TRBV7-1 and TRBJ1-4; maybe TRBD1 (6 bases). TRBV7-1 is designated an ORF whose function remains uncertain. This CDR3 has 13 amino acids. The V end lost 5 bases, the J end lost 8 bases, and 12 bases lay between the germline ends. CDR3 residues: CASSGRGGEKLFF. Written as DNA, the CDR3 is TGTGCCAGCAGCGGCAGGGGTGGGGAAAAACTGTTTTTT.

The J gene is TRBJ2-3, the V gene TRBV6-1; 7 nucleotides line up with TRBD2. Germline loops: CDR1 MNHNS, CDR2 SASEGT. The CDR3 is made up of 15 amino acids. Trimming cost V 6 bases and J 6 bases; bases outside gene matches: 12. CDR3 residues: CASSWGRSGEDTQYF. As DNA, the CDR3 is TGTGCCAGCAGCTGGGGAAGGAGCGGGGAGGATACGCAGTATTTT.

This clonotype has a handful of counts. V usage is TRBV10-3 and J usage is TRBJ1-5, with 7 bases matching TRBD1. CDR1 is ENHRY, CDR2 SYGVKD, per germline. Unmatched junction bases numbered 2, after V lost 3 bases and J lost 6 bases. There are 13 residues in the CDR3. Written as DNA, the CDR3 is TGTGCCATCAGTGACAGGGGGTCTCAGCCCCAGCATTTT. Protein: CAISDRGSQPQHF.

The rearrangement joins TRBV6-5 to TRBJ2-5; 8 bases are shared with TRBD2. This CDR3 is built from 14 residues. V lost 7 bases to trimming and J lost 6 bases; unmatched junction nucleotides: 10. Germline CDR1 MNHEY, CDR2 SVGAGI. Written as DNA, the CDR3 is TGTGCCAGCACCCCCCCGGGAGGGGCTCAGACCCAGTACTTC. It codes for CASTPPGGAQTQYF.

V and J are TRBV11-2 and TRBJ2-7, with 8 bases that match TRBD1. Germline values: CDR1 SGHAT, CDR2 FQNNGV. The CDR3 covers 18 residues. V dropped 4 bases and J dropped 4; count of bases not matched to a gene: 18. In DNA, the CDR3 is TGTGCCAGCAGCTCCCCACTAGGACAGGGTGAGACTACTTACGAGCAGTACTTC. Its translation is CASSSPLGQGETTYEQYF.

The chain couples TRBV7-8 to TRBJ2-1; D is uncertain. V dropped 6 bases and J dropped 15 bases, with 18 bases sitting between them. Germline CDR1 reads SGHVS; CDR2 reads FQNEAQ. The CDR3 is 12 residues long. The CDR3 loop reads CASSPRLNDRFF. The CDR3 DNA sequence: TGTGCCAGCAGTCCCCGACTCAACGACCGGTTCTTC.

This clonotype was found many times. The V call is TRBV7-2, the J call TRBJ1-1, with 8 bases aligning to TRBD1. This CDR3 has 14 amino acids. The V segment lost 3 bases and the J segment 4 bases; nucleotides outside the gene matches: 4. Germline CDR1 SGHTA, CDR2 FQGNSA. CDR3 DNA: TGTGCCAGCAGCTTCAGGGGGCAGGGCACTGAAGCTTTCTTT. Translating it yields CASSFRGQGTEAFF. Full variable domain (remainder filled in from reference TRBV7-2 and TRBJ1-1): GAGVSQSPSNKVTEKGKDVELRCDPISGHTALYWYRQSLGQGLEFLIYFQGNSAPDKSGLPSDRFSAERTGGSVSTLTIQRTQQEDSAVYLCASSFRGQGTEAFFGQGTRLTVV.

CDR3 sequence (DNA): TGTGCCAGCTCACAAGGGACGGCGAACACTGAAGCTTTCTTT. Protein: CASSQGTANTEAFF. The rearrangement links TRBV18 to TRBJ1-1; D is perhaps TRBD1 (5 bases). V shed 4 bases and J shed 1 base, with 10 bases lying between them. This CDR3 contains 14 residues. Germline V gene data show CDR1 as KGHSH and CDR2 as LQKENI.

The chain combines TRBV30 with TRBJ2-6; D possibly corresponds to TRBD1 (6 bases). V was cut by 1 base and J by 2 bases, with 9 bases left in between. Germline loops: CDR1 GTSNPN, CDR2 SVGIG (reference sequence). CDR3 size: 15 residues. The CDR3 reads CAWSAAGAGANVLTF. In nucleotides, the CDR3 is TGTGCCTGGAGTGCAGCAGGGGCTGGGGCCAACGTCCTGACTTTC.

This clonotype was seen only a few times. J is TRBJ1-2 and V is TRBV7-2, with unresolved D. Germline assignment: CDR1 SGHTA and CDR2 FQGNSA. The CDR3 loop spans 15 amino acids. V was cut by 5 bases and J by 0 bases, with 13 bases left in between. Here the CDR3 reads CASSPSRYSNYGYTF. For the CDR3, the DNA is TGTGCCAGCAGCCCCAGCCGGTATTCTAACTATGGCTACACCTTC.

V and J are TRBV4-1 and TRBJ2-7; 10 bases match TRBD2. The CDR3 has 15 residues. With V trimmed by 4 bases and J by 7 bases, 10 bases remained unmatched. Germline lookup yields CDR1 MGHRA and CDR2 YSYEKL. The CDR3 DNA follows: TGCGCCAGCAGCCCCGTGCTAGCGGGAGCTAATGAGCAGTACTTC. Amino acids: CASSPVLAGANEQYF.

This clonotype has more than one count but fewer than ten. The chain combines TRBV5-5 with TRBJ1-2; D gene unclear. Per the germline V gene, CDR1 is SGHKS and CDR2 is YYEKEE (reference sequence). The CDR3 loop spans 15 amino acids. V gave up 4 bases and J gave up 4 bases, with 17 bases separating them. CDR3: CASSMAIRGSYGYTF. Written as DNA, the CDR3 is TGTGCCAGCAGCATGGCGATCAGAGGGAGCTATGGCTACACCTTC.

This clonotype was counted between two and nine times. This chain uses TRBV7-8 with TRBJ2-1, with D possibly being TRBD1 (6 bases). CDR1 is SGHVS and CDR2 is FQNEAQ in the germline V gene. Trimming stripped 1 base from V and 4 bases from J, with 11 bases between. The CDR3 has 15 amino acids. The CDR3 protein is CASSLVGQTYNEQFF. CDR3 in DNA: TGTGCCAGCAGCTTAGTCGGACAGACATACAATGAGCAGTTCTTC.

This clonotype appeared many times. The chain has TRBV7-2 and TRBJ2-7; TRBD2 matches 9 bases. V dropped 5 bases and J dropped 1; count of bases not matched to a gene: 6. Germline CDR1 reads SGHTA; CDR2 reads FQGNSA. The CDR3 contains 15 residues. CDR3: CASSPKAGGSYEQYF. The CDR3 region has the DNA TGTGCCAGCAGCCCTAAGGCGGGAGGGTCCTACGAGCAGTACTTC.